This T cell receptor (beta chain) was identified during a study of blood T cell repertoires in COVID-19. Germline CDR1 SNHLY, CDR2 FYNNEI. V was clipped by 8 bases and J by 7 bases; unmatched bases: 5. The CDR3 spans 14 residues. Authors' analysis steps: The assay estimated nucleated cells by amplifying reference gene primers. Produced via immunoSEQ multiplex PCR; TCRdb's table is partial and in-frame only. V, J and clone size are taken as reported in that table, and D and trimming were inferred from the DNA itself. The repertoire holds hundreds of thousands of clones, with around 89% as singletons. The sequenced material came from peripheral blood. The source of this sequence is a man in his forties with acute or convalescent COVID-19. The rearrangement links TRBV2 to TRBJ1-6; TRBD1 matches at 10 bases. In DNA, the CDR3 is TGTGCCAGCTCGGACAGGGGGAAGAATTCACCCCTCCACTTT. It specifies CASSDRGKNSPLHF.